Listed here is a single TCR beta chain. A read error may produce the germline difference seen at one junction end. These data belong to a study of immune heterogeneity within non-small cell lung tumors. Study-wide context: Histologically, a few tumors were squamous cell carcinomas and some 11 were non-squamous carcinomas. The remaining 1 tumor was not otherwise specified.

Multiplex PCR with 32 V and 13 J primers amplified TCR beta CDR3. One entry per CDR3 protein results from TCRdb running MiXCR on the multiplex PCR reads. The table includes roughly 4,000 distinct CDR3 sequences, about 25% detected once. The CDR3 totals 15 residues. Template input was genomic DNA from bulk tumor (about 600 ng per sample). Several biopsies per primary tumor, spaced far apart, were taken during surgery. Patients underwent curative surgery for untreated, newly diagnosed non-small cell lung cancer. The sequenced sample was lung tumor tissue. The rearrangement uses TRBV12-3 or TRBV12-4 and TRBJ2-1; 7 bases are a match to TRBD2. This sequence originates from a man aged 45 to 65 with non-small cell lung cancer. CDR3 amino acids: CASSLTTSRSNEQLF. The CDR3 DNA is TGTGCCAGCAGTTTAACGACTAGCCGGAGCAATGAGCAGCTCTTC.